Listed below are T cell receptor beta chains from one sample, sequenced in a study of cytomegalovirus exposure and HLA in healthy donors. The method was immunoSEQ multiplex PCR; TCRdb's version includes in-frame clones alone and lacks a portion of them. The data contain 150,000 or so clones, roughly 9.7% of them seen just once; the ten biggest clones take up less than 2%. Sequenced material: PBMCs. The receptors come from a man in his fifties or sixties in good health and CMV-seronegative. Each CDR3 is given with its conserved first and last residue. A D gene is named only where the DNA matches it firmly. Clone sizes are given selectively: once, few, many, or a class where the clone is expanded.

d_gene	v_gene	abundance	j_gene	CDR3nt	CDR3aa
TRBD2	TRBV5-1	NA	TRBJ2-2	TGCGCCAGCAGCTTTACTAGCGGGGGGGCAACCGGGGAGCTGTTTTTT	CASSFTSGGATGELFF
NA	TRBV5-1	NA	TRBJ2-2	TGCGCCAGCAGACAGAACACCGGGGAGCTGTTTTTT	CASRQNTGELFF
NA	TRBV7-9	NA	TRBJ2-1	TGTGCCAGCAGCTTAGTGCCGGGTTCCAATGAGCAGTTCTTC	CASSLVPGSNEQFF
TRBD1	TRBV2	NA	TRBJ1-2	TGTGCCAGCACCCAGGAGGGACAGGGGCGCTATGGCTACACCTTC	CASTQEGQGRYGYTF
NA	TRBV6-5	few	TRBJ1-1	TGTGCCAGCAGTTACCTAACAGGAAACACTGAAGCTTTCTTT	CASSYLTGNTEAFF
TRBD1	TRBV5-1	few	TRBJ2-7	TGCGCCAGCAGCTTGGTCGCGGGACAGGGCTACGAGCAGTACTTC	CASSLVAGQGYEQYF
TRBD2	TRBV7-3	NA	TRBJ2-1	TGTGCCAGCAGCTTGACTAGCGGGGGCAGGAATGAGCAGTTCTTC	CASSLTSGGRNEQFF
TRBD2	TRBV7-3	NA	TRBJ2-3	TGTGCCAGCAGCTCCCTCGGGGGGGCGGTAGATACGCAGTATTTT	CASSSLGGAVDTQYF
NA	TRBV19	few	TRBJ1-1	TGTGCCAGTAGTATCAGCAGGGCACTCTTGATGAACACTGAAGCTTTCTTT	CASSISRALLMNTEAFF
TRBD1	TRBV2	NA	TRBJ1-5	TGCGCCAGCAGTCCTAGGACAGGCGTAAACAATCAGCCCCAGCATTTT	CASSPRTGVNNQPQHF
TRBD1	TRBV10-3	few	TRBJ2-1	TGTGCCATCAGTGTAGGGGACAGCTCCTACAATGAGCAGTTCTTC	CAISVGDSSYNEQFF
TRBD2	TRBV29-1	NA	TRBJ2-3	TGCAGCGTCCCCCCCCTAGCGGGGGGGGATTTAGATACGCAGTATTTT	CSVPPLAGGDLDTQYF
TRBD1	TRBV5-4	NA	TRBJ2-7	TGTGCCAGCAGCTTTCCGGGACAGACCATCTACGAGCAGTACTTC	CASSFPGQTIYEQYF
NA	TRBV7-8	NA	TRBJ2-1	TGTGCCAGCAGCTTGACTAGTCATGAGCAGTTCTTC	CASSLTSHEQFF
TRBD1	TRBV4-2	few	TRBJ1-2	TGTGCCAGCAGCCAAGATTCCGGACAGGGTGGGTCCTATGGCTACACCTTC	CASSQDSGQGGSYGYTF
TRBD1	TRBV7-2	NA	TRBJ2-7	TGTGCCAGCAGCTCCCTTCCCCGTACAGGGGGCTCCTACGAGCAGTACTTC	CASSSLPRTGGSYEQYF
NA	TRBV13	NA	TRBJ1-5	TGTGCCAGCAGCGCCGGACATCTGAATCAGCCCCAGCATTTT	CASSAGHLNQPQHF
TRBD2	TRBV6-6	NA	TRBJ2-1	TGTGCCAGCAGCCAACTAGCGGGAGGGGGAAATGAGCAGTTCTTC	CASSQLAGGGNEQFF
NA	TRBV2	few	TRBJ2-7	TGTGCCAGCAGTGAAACAGCCTCCTACGAGCAGTACTTC	CASSETASYEQYF
TRBD2	TRBV11-1	few	TRBJ2-5	TGTGCCAGCAGCCTAGGACTAGCGGGAGGGGGCCGAGAGACCCAGTACTTC	CASSLGLAGGGRETQYF
NA	TRBV28	few	TRBJ1-1	TGTGCCAGCAGTTTATCCAGGGTCACTGAAGCTTTCTTT	CASSLSRVTEAFF
NA	TRBV5-1	NA	TRBJ1-3	TGCGCCAGCAGCGAACAGGGCTCCCTCTCTGGAAACACCATATATTTT	CASSEQGSLSGNTIYF
NA	TRBV7-9	few	TRBJ2-1	TGTGCCAGCACTTCGGGCAATGAGCAGTTCTTC	CASTSGNEQFF
NA	TRBV4-1	few	TRBJ2-5	TGCGCCAGCAGCCAAGATGGGCAGGTCCAAGAGACCCAGTACTTC	CASSQDGQVQETQYF
TRBD1	TRBV25-1	few	TRBJ1-1	TGTGCCAGCAGTGTAAGGGGGCTGAACACTGAAGCTTTCTTT	CASSVRGLNTEAFF
NA	TRBV30	NA	TRBJ2-5	TGTGCCTGGAACCCAGGACTCTGGCAAGAGACCCAGTACTTC	CAWNPGLWQETQYF
TRBD1	TRBV5-1	NA	TRBJ2-7	TGCGCCAGCAGCTTGGGGTGGACAGGGAGAACGGCCTACGAGCAGTACTTC	CASSLGWTGRTAYEQYF
TRBD2	TRBV2	few	TRBJ2-7	TGTGCTTCCGGGGGGGGCAGTTTCGACGAGCAGTACTTC	CASGGGSFDEQYF
NA	TRBV6-1	NA	TRBJ1-5	TGTGCCAGCAGTCCCGGGCCACAAGGAGGTCAGCCCCAGCATTTT	CASSPGPQGGQPQHF
NA	TRBV6-6	few	TRBJ1-6	TGTGCCAGCAAGGAGCAAAGCTCCTATAATTCACCCCTCCACTTT	CASKEQSSYNSPLHF
NA	TRBV7-2	NA	TRBJ2-6	TGTGCCAGCAGCTGGTTGGCCTCTGGGGCCAACGTCCTGACTTTC	CASSWLASGANVLTF
TRBD2	TRBV30	few	TRBJ2-7	TGTGCCTGGAGTGTACCCCGGACTAGCCTCTACGAGCAGTACTTC	CAWSVPRTSLYEQYF
NA	TRBV4-1	few	TRBJ1-1	TGCGCCAGCAGCCAAGGGGTGACAGGTTCCATGAACACTGAAGCTTTCTTT	CASSQGVTGSMNTEAFF
NA	TRBV19	NA	TRBJ2-1	TGTGCCAGTAGTCTCCGGACTCCCTACAATGAGCAGTTCTTC	CASSLRTPYNEQFF
NA	TRBV5-1	few	TRBJ2-1	TGCGCCAGCAGCTTGGATGCGAGCGGCGATGAGCAGTTCTTC	CASSLDASGDEQFF
NA	TRBV25-1	NA	TRBJ2-1	TGTGCCAGCAGGGGCTTGTCCCCTTACAATGAGCAGTTCTTC	CASRGLSPYNEQFF
NA	TRBV19	NA	TRBJ1-3	TGTGCCAGTAGTTTCAGGGAAAACACCATATATTTT	CASSFRENTIYF
NA	TRBV7-3	NA	TRBJ2-1	TGTGCCAGCAGCTTAGGGGACAAGAGGGATGAGCAGTTCTTC	CASSLGDKRDEQFF
NA	TRBV5-1	few	TRBJ1-4	TGCGCCAGCAGCTTGTCCAGGGGTGGTGAAAAACTGTTTTTT	CASSLSRGGEKLFF
TRBD2	TRBV6-1	NA	TRBJ2-1	TGTGCCAGCAGTGAGGTTGGGGAGGGTTACAATGAGCAGTTCTTC	CASSEVGEGYNEQFF
NA	TRBV7-6	few	TRBJ2-7	TGTGCCAGCAGCTTAGCCGGGGACGAGCAGTACTTC	CASSLAGDEQYF
NA	TRBV19	few	TRBJ1-2	TGTGCCAGTGGCCAAGGCAGGGGCTACACCTTC	CASGQGRGYTF
TRBD2	TRBV5-1	few	TRBJ2-2	TGCGCCAGCAGCAGGACTAGCGGGGGTAGCACCGGGGAGCTGTTTTTT	CASSRTSGGSTGELFF